The present T cell receptor beta chain was sequenced within a study of blood T cell repertoires in COVID-19. Participant-reported clinical history was the basis for cohort assignment. Germline values: CDR1 SGHNT, CDR2 YYREEE (reference sequence). This CDR3 has 17 amino acids. V was clipped by 2 bases and J by 5 bases; unmatched bases: 13. The authors' processing: Nucleated cell counts were estimated from reference gene primer amplification. The protocol was immunoSEQ multiplex PCR, while the TCRdb copy is restricted to in-frame clones and leaves out a portion. The DNA gave D and trimming, while V, J and clone size come from that table. The table has 260,000 or so clones, around 84% seen once. This clone was counted a single time.

Sequencing was carried out using PBMCs or T cells enriched from blood (not recorded which). The chain has TRBV5-4 and TRBJ2-5, with 9 positions matching TRBD2. The clonotype was recovered from a young man who had recovered from COVID-19. CDR3 nucleotides: TGTGCCAGCAGCTTCGGGGGTAGCGGGGGCCGGGGGGAGACCCAGTACTTC. This codes for CASSFGGSGGRGETQYF.